These T cell receptor beta chains were read from a single sample in a study of T-cell memory formation after mild COVID-19. MiXCR, run by TCRdb on the 5' RACE reads, gives a single entry per CDR3 protein. The repertoire holds some 350,000 distinct CDR3 sequences, with 10% to 15% as singletons. Sequenced material: PBMCs or a T cell subset sorted from them (not recorded which). The receptors derive from a man aged 18 to 30 who had mild COVID-19 (a few samples of this study predate the infection). Cell type and time point are not known. CDR3s include the opening cysteine and the closing phenylalanine or tryptophan. The D gene is left open where the match is weak.

TRBV6-5,TRBJ1-1,NA,CASSYAISGTEAFF
TRBV6-2/TRBV6-3,TRBJ2-3,NA,CASSKGPPDTQYF
TRBV5-1,TRBJ2-1,NA,CASSLLLNLGSYNEQFF
TRBV19,TRBJ1-5,NA,CASSTYPGSSNQPQHF
TRBV4-1,TRBJ2-4,NA,CASSQVGGYDENIQYF
TRBV30,TRBJ2-4,NA,CAWSVGQVQYF
TRBV4-1,TRBJ1-2,TRBD1,CASSQAIGGRGYTF
TRBV12-5,TRBJ2-1,NA,CASGLGGFYNEQFF
TRBV7-2,TRBJ2-3,TRBD2,CASLRRGGSTDTQYF
TRBV5-1,TRBJ1-1,NA,CASSLTTASNTEAFF
TRBV20-1,TRBJ2-1,NA,CSAEGSPNLGNEQFF